What follows is one TCR beta chain and its context. Its target is unknown. These data belong to a study of OX40 agonist ivuxolimab in advanced cancers. Blood samples were obtained at baseline, cycle 4 day 1, and cycle 7 day 1. Study-wide points: Partial responders dosed at 0.1-3.0 mg/kg displayed clonal expansion ranking among the lowest.

Assay used: immunoSEQ multiplex PCR; TCRdb lists only in-frame clones, some missing. This table has roughly 59,000 clones, 92% appearing once. The material was CD4+ or CD8+ T cells sorted from blood, obtained in a trial of the OX40 agonist ivuxolimab. This sequence was found in an adult with an advanced solid tumor such as melanoma, head and neck, liver or kidney cancer.

In DNA form, the CDR3 reads TGTGCCAGCAGCCCCTCCCTGTCGGGGGCAGTCAAAAACATTCAGTACTTC. Residues: CASSPSLSGAVKNIQYF. V usage is TRBV7-2 and J usage is TRBJ2-4, with D perhaps matching TRBD1 or TRBD2 (6 bases each). Germline CDR1 reads SGHTA; CDR2 reads FQGNSA. This CDR3 region has 17 residues. V shed 5 bases and J shed 3 bases, with 20 bases lying between them.